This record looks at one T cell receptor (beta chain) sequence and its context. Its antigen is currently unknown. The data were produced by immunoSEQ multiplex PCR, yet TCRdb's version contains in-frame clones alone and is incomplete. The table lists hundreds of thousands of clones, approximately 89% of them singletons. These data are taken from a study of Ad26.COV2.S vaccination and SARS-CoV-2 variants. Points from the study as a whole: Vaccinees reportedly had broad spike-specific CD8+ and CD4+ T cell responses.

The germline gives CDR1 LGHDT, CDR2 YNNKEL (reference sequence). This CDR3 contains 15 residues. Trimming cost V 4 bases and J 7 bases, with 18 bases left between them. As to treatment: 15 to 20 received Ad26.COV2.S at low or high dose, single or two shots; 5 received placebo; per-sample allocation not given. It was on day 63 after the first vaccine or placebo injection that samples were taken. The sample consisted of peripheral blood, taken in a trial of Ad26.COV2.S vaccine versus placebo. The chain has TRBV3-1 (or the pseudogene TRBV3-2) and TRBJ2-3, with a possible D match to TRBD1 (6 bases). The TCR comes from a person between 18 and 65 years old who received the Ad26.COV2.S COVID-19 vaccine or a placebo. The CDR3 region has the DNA TGTGCCAGCAGCCCCCCGTTGGGGGCCCTGTATACGCAGTATTTT. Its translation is CASSPPLGALYTQYF.